The clone carrying this TCR beta chain was counted only a few times. The sample belongs to a study of blood T cells in healthy people across ages. A second about 6 to 12 cycle PCR used barcoded and J-beta primers. TCRdb re-called the 5' RACE reads through MiXCR, storing one row per CDR3 protein. The sample shows 700,000 to 900,000 distinct CDR3 sequences, about 53% of them seen only once. Germline V gene sequence: CDR1 MNHNY, CDR2 SVGAGI (reference sequence). V lost 2 bases and J lost 8; bases outside the gene matches: 5. This CDR3 has 14 amino acids. This sequence was found in a man aged 80 or over in good health. Sequencing was done on a sample of blood. This chain joins TRBV6-6 and TRBJ2-4, with 8 bases lining up with TRBD1. For the CDR3, the DNA is TGTGCCAGCAGTTACGCAGGGGGCTTGGACATTCAGTACTTC. Translated, it gives CASSYAGGLDIQYF.